These 18 T cell receptor beta chains share one sample of origin, sequenced in a study of patients with pleural tuberculosis. TCRdb re-called the reads through MiXCR, storing one row per CDR3 protein. This table holds tens of thousands of distinct CDR3 sequences, about 7.3% found once. The receptors were sampled from a human donor with pleural tuberculosis.

This clonotype has ten or more counts. V gene TRBV6-2 or TRBV6-3 combines with J gene TRBJ2-7, with 11 bases lining up with TRBD1. Looked up from germline, CDR1 is MNHEY and CDR2 is SVGEGT. The V and J ends lost 2 bases and 6 bases, in that order; junction bases with no gene match: 3. This CDR3 contains 14 residues. The CDR3 sequence is CASSYGQGAGEQYF. Here the CDR3 DNA reads TGTGCCAGCAGTTACGGACAGGGGGCAGGCGAGCAGTACTTC.

This clonotype was observed many times. This chain joins TRBV6-1 and TRBJ2-5, with D unresolved. Germline assignment: CDR1 MNHNS and CDR2 SASEGT. This CDR3 has 14 residues. The V gene lost 5 bases and the J gene lost 1 base, with 11 bases spanning the gap. The CDR3 region has the DNA TGTGCCAGCAGTCATATTGCCGTCCAAGAGACCCAGTACTTC. It specifies CASSHIAVQETQYF.

V gene TRBV30 combines with J gene TRBJ2-7, with 9 bases identical to TRBD1. The germline gives CDR1 GTSNPN, CDR2 SVGIG (reference sequence). CDR3 size: 15 residues. J lost 3 bases, V lost 4 bases, and 10 bases had no gene match. In DNA, the CDR3 is TGTGCCTGGACTCCCCTCCGGGACAGGGACTACGAGCAGTACTTC. This codes for CAWTPLRDRDYEQYF.

This clonotype has a count of ten or more. The CDR3 sequence is CASRKAGPNTGELFF. DNA of the CDR3: TGCGCCAGCAGGAAGGCAGGACCAAACACCGGGGAGCTGTTTTTT. The J gene is TRBJ2-2, the V gene TRBV10-2, with D unclear. The germline gives CDR1 WSHSY, CDR2 SAAADI. The CDR3 runs to 15 residues. The V end was cut by 6 bases, the J end by 2 bases, with 13 bases between.

This clonotype was detected ten times or more. V and J are TRBV27 and TRBJ1-5; D not resolved. This CDR3 spans 13 amino acids. The germline gives CDR1 MNHEY, CDR2 SMNVEV (reference sequence). Trimming pared 8 bases from V and 2 bases from J, leaving 10 bases between. This chain's CDR3 is CASGIEGNQPQHF. The CDR3, as DNA: TGTGCCAGCGGGATCGAAGGCAATCAGCCCCAGCATTTT.

This clonotype has more than one count but fewer than ten. V is TRBV29-1 and J is TRBJ2-5, with D unresolved. Germline CDR1 SQVTM, CDR2 ANQGSEA. V lost 4 bases to trimming and J lost 8 bases, with 11 bases between them. The CDR3 is made up of 11 amino acids. In nucleotides, the CDR3 is TGCAGCGTTGGTGTCTCGCAAACCCAGTACTTC. It encodes CSVGVSQTQYF.

The CDR3 region is CASSIEGRPNEKLFF. The CDR3 DNA reads as TGTGCCAGTAGTATAGAGGGACGGCCAAATGAAAAACTGTTTTTT. The chain recombines TRBV19 with TRBJ1-4, with a possible D match to TRBD1 (5 bases). V was cut by 0 bases and J by 5 bases, with 10 bases left in between. Germline CDR1 is LNHDA and CDR2 is SQIVND (reference sequence). This CDR3 is built from 15 residues. Based on the CDR3 plus reference TRBV19 and TRBJ1-4, the full variable domain is DGGITQSPKYLFRKEGQNVTLSCEQNLNHDAMYWYRQDPGQGLRLIYYSQIVNDFQKGDIAEGYSVSREKKESFPLTVTSAQKNPTAFYLCASSIEGRPNEKLFFGSGTQLSVL.

This chain links TRBV19 with TRBJ2-2; D gene uncertain. Per germline, CDR1 LNHDA and CDR2 SQIVND (reference sequence). The CDR3 covers 12 residues. Trimming pared 7 bases from V and 5 bases from J, leaving 8 bases between. This CDR3 reads CASNMRTGELFF. CDR3 nucleotide sequence: TGTGCCAGTAATATGAGGACCGGGGAGCTGTTTTTT.

This clonotype has ten or more counts. The chain carries TRBV2 and TRBJ2-7; D is unresolved. V lost 6 bases and J 3 bases, leaving 6 bases between the germline ends. This CDR3 region has 11 residues. Germline CDR1 SNHLY, CDR2 FYNNEI. As DNA, the CDR3 is TGTGCCAGCAGAACAAACTACGAGCAGTACTTC. It yields the protein CASRTNYEQYF.

This clonotype was seen many times. The chain has TRBV29-1 and TRBJ1-2, with D maybe TRBD1 (5 bases). Germline CDR1 is SQVTM and CDR2 is ANQGSEA. V lost 3 bases to trimming and J lost 4 bases, with 9 bases between them. This CDR3 is 12 amino acids long. The CDR3 is CSVDYGTYGYTF. In DNA, the CDR3 is TGCAGCGTTGATTACGGGACCTATGGCTACACCTTC. Looking up the rest from reference TRBV29-1 and TRBJ1-2 gives the full variable domain: SAVISQKPSRDICQRGTSLTIQCQVDSQVTMMFWYRQQPGQSLTLIATANQGSEATYESGFVIDKFPISRPNLTFSTLTVSNMSPEDSSIYLCSVDYGTYGYTFGSGTRLTVV.

The table lists this clonotype with many counts. The genes are TRBV11-1 and TRBJ2-7, with D unclear. The CDR3 covers 12 residues. Germline V gene sequence: CDR1 SGHAT, CDR2 FQDESV (reference sequence). V lost 6 bases, J lost 0 bases, and 6 bases lay in between. CDR3 DNA sequence: TGTGCCAGCAGGGGGAACTCCTACGAGCAGTACGTC. Its protein is CASRGNSYEQYV.

This clonotype appeared many times. The V call is TRBV28, the J call TRBJ2-7; D not resolved. The V end was cut by 6 bases, the J end by 4 bases, with 16 bases between. This CDR3 region has 14 residues. CDR1 MDHEN and CDR2 SYDVKM come from the germline V gene. The DNA of the CDR3 is TGTGCCAGCAGATCTGCCGGAATCCGTTACGAGCAGTACTTC. Amino acids: CASRSAGIRYEQYF.

This clonotype has ten or more counts. This rearrangement joins TRBV20-1 to TRBJ2-5; tentatively, D is TRBD1 (5 bases). V was trimmed by 0 bases and J by 5 bases, leaving 16 bases between them. Germline values: CDR1 DFQATT, CDR2 SNEGSKA (reference sequence). There are 15 residues in the CDR3. For the CDR3, the DNA is TGCAGTGCTAGAGATCTCGCGATGACAGAGGAGACCCAGTACTTC. As protein: CSARDLAMTEETQYF.

This clonotype was seen many times. The CDR3 nucleotides read TGTGCCAGCCTCAGGGACCGAGGAAACACCATATATTTT. This translates into CASLRDRGNTIYF. The V call is TRBV19, the J call TRBJ1-3, with D maybe TRBD1 (5 bases). Trimming stripped 9 bases from V and 4 bases from J, with 13 bases between. Germline assignment: CDR1 LNHDA and CDR2 SQIVND (reference sequence). The CDR3 is 13 amino acids.

This clonotype has at least ten counts. V gene TRBV14 combines with J gene TRBJ1-1, with 7 nucleotides matching TRBD1. The CDR3 consists of 14 residues. Trimming removed 4 bases from V and 4 bases from J; junction bases left unmatched: 6. The germline V gene has CDR1 SGHDN and CDR2 FVKESK. The CDR3 loop reads CASSLTGLITEAFF. The CDR3 DNA follows: TGTGCCAGCAGCCTGACAGGGCTCATCACTGAAGCTTTCTTT.

This clonotype was counted many times. V and J are TRBV4-2 and TRBJ2-1; the D gene is possibly TRBD2 (7 bases). Germline loops: CDR1 LGHNA, CDR2 YNFKEQ. The CDR3 totals 15 residues. Trimming took 8 bases from V and 1 from J, leaving 15 bases between them. The DNA of the CDR3 is TGTGCCAGCCCTTCGGGGAGGGGGTCCTACAATGAGCAGTTCTTC. Protein sequence: CASPSGRGSYNEQFF.

This clonotype showed up many times. The J gene is TRBJ1-6, the V gene TRBV11-2, with D uncertain. Germline-derived CDR1 and CDR2 are SGHAT and FQNNGV. V lost 2 bases to trimming and J lost 9 bases, with 8 bases between them. This CDR3 spans 13 amino acids. CDR3 amino acids: CASSLTIGSPLHF. CDR3 DNA: TGTGCCAGCAGCTTAACCATTGGTTCACCCCTCCACTTT. Supplemented by reference TRBV11-2 and TRBJ1-6, the full variable domain reads EAGVAQSPRYKIIEKRQSVAFWCNPISGHATLYWYQQILGQGPKLLIQFQNNGVVDDSQLPKDRFSAERLKGVDSTLKIQPAKLEDSAVYLCASSLTIGSPLHFGNGTRLTVT.

This clonotype was observed many times. V and J are TRBV11-2 and TRBJ2-3, with D maybe TRBD2 (6 bases). This CDR3 is 15 amino acids long. Per germline, CDR1 SGHAT and CDR2 FQNNGV. Trimming shortened V by 0 bases and J by 0 bases, and 7 bases separated the two germline ends. CDR3 loop: CASSLDGTSTDTQYF. In nucleotides, the CDR3 is TGTGCCAGCAGCTTAGACGGGACTAGCACAGATACGCAGTATTTT. Full variable domain (outside the CDR3, taken from reference TRBV11-2 and TRBJ2-3): EAGVAQSPRYKIIEKRQSVAFWCNPISGHATLYWYQQILGQGPKLLIQFQNNGVVDDSQLPKDRFSAERLKGVDSTLKIQPAKLEDSAVYLCASSLDGTSTDTQYFGPGTRLTVL.